This T cell receptor (beta chain) was documented in a study of cytomegalovirus exposure and HLA in healthy donors (TCRdb year 2017). Study-level background: An earlier analysis of under 600 of the donors reported about 250 Gb of sequence data and 117 million unique TCR beta sequences from around 200 million T cells. An early release covering just under 650 HLA-typed donors comprised roughly 300 gigabases of sequencing data and tens of millions of unique TCR sequences. Of the 350 to 450 genotyped donors, 65% to 90% were placed in the genetic ancestry cluster associated with self-reported Caucasian donors. The study aimed to test whether cataloging public T cell receptors could reveal signatures of past pathogen exposure. The study used immunosequencing to profile the T cell repertoires of approximately 690 subjects and linked those repertoires to cytomegalovirus serostatus. In addition to the first cohort of 666 subjects, a separate validation cohort of around 110 different subjects was used. To predict cytomegalovirus infection status, the study combined high-throughput TCR immunosequencing, statistical association of individual TCRs with disease status, and machine learning. A later analysis re-examined previously published TCR beta repertoires from about 700 donors and added high-resolution HLA genotyping to investigate patterns of TCR occurrence. Rather than using new phenotypic data, the later analysis identified candidate immune exposures from TCR beta sequences and from how often those sequences occurred across donors. To decide whether each TCR beta V gene segment behaved as functional or pseudogenic, an earlier analysis of some 600 of the donors relied on high-throughput TCR beta sequencing. Donor age, sex, ethnicity and CMV serostatus were compiled together with the repertoire data. Genome-wide SNP genotypes for about 60% of the roughly 700 donors were used in a later genetic analysis, which treated that subset as a discovery cohort. All discovery cohort repertoires had been generated using a single sequencing platform. Both class I and class II loci were covered by HLA typing, at four-digit resolution. The number of donors typed differed by locus, with roughly 629-640 for A, B, C, DRB1 and DQB1, more than 500 for DQA1, 600 to 610 for DPA1, and some 440 for DPB1. Four to six DR-DQ haplotypes were handled as single units for association and clustering, since linkage in the cohort was strong. Among roughly 400 genotyped donors of the cohort, an average of around 240,000 unique TCR beta nucleotide sequences were sequenced per donor, roughly 20% of them non-productive. The paper's findings and limits, for the study overall: In a later analysis, HLA-associated TCR beta chains were found to be more clonally expanded and to have lower generation probabilities than equally common non-associated chains. The cohort was sequenced for TCR beta chains only, and without alpha or paired-chain data the features that could be detected were limited. In a later analysis, TCR association rates were found to vary across HLA loci, with the most associated TCRs seen for DRB1 alleles and the fewest for HLA-C alleles. A later analysis reported that several top co-occurrence clusters appeared linked to parvovirus B19, influenza, CMV and Epstein-Barr virus. In both the original and validation cohorts, the classifier was reported to diagnose cytomegalovirus status with high specificity and sensitivity. Compared with the approximately 720-donor mean, donors in an Asian-associated ancestry cluster had fewer N-insertions in productive TCRs, according to a later genetic analysis. When HLA alleles, especially DR and DQ, strongly co-occurred, TCR associations were difficult to assign to individual alleles. An earlier analysis of 587 of the donors showed that most TCR beta V segments appeared in productive rearrangements either about 87% or about 30% of the time, which broadly matched IMGT annotations. According to the authors, the approach could potentially be generalized to other disease states and immunological phenotypes. A further reported finding was that TCR beta sequences accurately predicted the HLA-A and HLA-B alleles for most subjects in the first cohort. Linkage disequilibrium might explain the correlated functional status among segregating V segments, but an unknown experimental factor could not be excluded. Immune exposure information for the cohort was limited to CMV serostatus. About 17 rarely observed V segments, including chromosome 9 orphons, were excluded from the earlier analysis of several hundred of the donors because counts were too low. The 87-base-pair reads could not distinguish some IMGT-functional V segments, including TRBV6-2 and TRBV6-3, so those segments were excluded. Most TCR sequences were seen in very few donors, while some public TCRs were found in many individuals. The sequencing pipeline was judged likely to have produced a cluster of highly shared sequence variants as a technical artifact. Because HLA typing was missing for some donors at each locus, association tests included only the typed subset. The study listed over 150 TCR beta chains as associated with cytomegalovirus. Specific HLA alleles were associated with roughly 16,000 TCR beta sequences at a false discovery rate of 0.05 in a later analysis. V-gene and J-gene trimming of TCR beta chains was associated with a missense DCLRE1C variant in a later genetic analysis, and the association was replicated in an independent cohort. Roughly uniform sequencing depth across donors was assumed in presence/absence analyses, although this assumption may not hold. Most CMV-associated TCR beta chains appeared to be HLA-restricted in a later analysis, and the HLA associations seemed to be driven largely by CMV exposure. In vitro tests confirmed that three of the cytomegalovirus-associated TCR beta chains recognize cytomegalovirus antigens.

The method behind the library was the immunoSEQ multiplex PCR assay. For the multiplex PCR, a mixture combining 60 forward primers for TCR Vbeta segments and 13 reverse primers for TCR Jbeta segments was used. The CDR3 region of rearranged TCR beta genes was amplified from genomic DNA with a multiplex PCR assay. On the Illumina HiSeq System, the amplified TCR beta libraries were sequenced as 87-base-pair reads. The published analysis was carried out like this. Across the 600 to 700 repertoires, a later analysis counted tens of millions of unique TCR beta chains, some 11 million of which were shared by at least two donors. Raw reads were error-corrected and collapsed into unique sequences by a nearest-neighbor algorithm in which closely related sequences were merged to remove PCR and sequencing errors. To assign V, D and J gene segments, CDR3 sequences were aligned to IMGT reference sequences. Each retained sequence needed at least a six-nucleotide match to both a V gene segment and a J gene segment. A rearrangement counted as productive if the CDR3 had no stop codons and remained in frame with V and J, and every other rearrangement counted as non-productive. CDR3 was defined according to IMGT convention as the region running from the second conserved V-encoded cysteine to the conserved J-encoded phenylalanine. Sequences without an unambiguous match to a single V gene segment were excluded from the earlier analysis of approximately 600 of the donors. An earlier analysis of over 450 of the donors classified V segments as functional when productive rearrangements were above 56.7% and as segregating when the standard deviation between donors was above 5%. A statistical classification framework was developed to diagnose cytomegalovirus status using the catalog of TCR beta chain sequences. V and J gene assignment, in a later analysis, came from comparing TCR nucleotide sequences with IMGT/GENE-DB human TR gene sequences. The TCRdist pipeline was used in a later analysis to assign CDR3 sequences and most-parsimonious VDJ recombination scenarios. In a later analysis, every TCR beta chain was defined by the combination of its CDR3 amino acid sequence and its V-gene family, and reads without a unique V-gene family were dropped. As a way to deal with suspected cross-contamination and a sequencing artifact, a later analysis dropped approximately 590 nucleotide sequences that were highly shared and had low generation probability. For each public chain, a later analysis derived a clonal expansion index from normalized ranks of inferred template counts within each repertoire. In a later analysis, generation probabilities were computed using a VDJ recombination model fitted to out-of-frame rearrangements, and the results were checked against IGoR. Hypergeometric tests were used in a later analysis to score TCR-TCR, TCR-HLA and TCR-CMV co-occurrence, with a repertoire-size bias correction applied to the TCR pairs. A later analysis estimated false discovery rates by permuting HLA or CMV assignments 20 times. In a later analysis, co-occurring TCRs were grouped using DBSCAN, and TCRdist sequence similarity was added for clustering within HLA-allele-positive subsets. Repertoires with fewer than 30,000 or more than 120,000 public chains were left out of co-occurrence clustering, as were about 5 repertoires with anomalous nucleotide sharing. TCRdb's version of the immuneACCESS table is confined to in-frame rearrangements and falls short of the full clone set. An unresolved V gene accounts for under half of the shortfall where checked; the remainder is of unknown origin. The D gene and trimming were derived from the DNA, and the V and J assignments and clone size from that table. The table for this sample lists some 170,000 clones; approximately 72% of them were counted only once. Roughly 2.5% of the sample lies in the top ten.

Clipping removes 4 bases from V and 4 bases from J, with 6 as the unmatched junction base count. The germline V gene (reference sequence) gives CDR1 as SGHNT and CDR2 as YYREEE. From the cysteine up to the phenylalanine, the CDR3 has a length of 14 residues. Of the read, only the CDR3 DNA is kept; its 42 bases are in frame from base 1. On this clone: There is no known antigen for this receptor. Base qualities are not provided; no much larger clone lies one nucleotide away.

The cohort comprised some 730 healthy bone marrow donors. Cohort members were all nominally healthy when sampled, although unrecorded immune exposures were likely present. Of the 650 to 700 cohort members, around 290 had positive CMV serostatus and just over 350 had negative CMV serostatus, and CMV serostatus was not recorded for the donor. Every donor gave a peripheral blood sample, and the peripheral blood mononuclear cells from that sample were used for TCR beta sequencing. The Qiagen DNeasy Blood Extraction Kit was used to extract genomic DNA from the blood cell samples. The receptor was isolated from a human donor in good health. The chain couples TRBV5-4 to TRBJ2-3; TRBD2 fits 7 bases in the junction. The sample taken for sequencing was PBMCs. Here the CDR3 is given as CASSRQRGADTQYF. The DNA reads TGTGCCAGCAGCCGTCAGCGGGGCGCAGATACGCAGTATTTT.